The entry that follows covers one TCR beta chain sequence. Its recognized antigen is unknown. No clone much larger than this one lies a single base away; base qualities are absent. V is clipped by 4 bases and J by 3 bases, and the sequence between their germline boundaries is 7 bases long. Per the germline V gene (reference sequence), LNHDA is the CDR1 and SQIVND is the CDR2. The CDR3 starts with the cysteine, ends with the phenylalanine, and has 13 residues. Only the CDR3 region is kept as DNA, spanning 39 bases read in frame from base 1. The data were taken from a study of beta chain features in type 1 diabetes (dated by TCRdb to about 2018). The study in broad terms: Mean age, gender distribution, total cell number and subset yield did not differ between patients and healthy donors. A total of about 110,000,000 sorted cells were examined across all samples, and a strong correlation was observed between cell number per subset and RNA yield. The study compared the TCRB repertoires of sorted circulating CD4+ T cell subsets in recently diagnosed type 1 diabetes patients with those in matched healthy donors. Naive and central memory subsets were obtained from all 30 or so donors, but regulatory and stem cell-like memory subsets were isolated from only 8 patients and about eight healthy donors.

Study-wide conclusions, independent of this receptor: Because small numbers of individuals were included in the HLA sub-analyses, any influence of HLA type on TCRB rearrangement was left unresolved. At VDJ recombination sites, type 1 diabetes patients had fewer insertions and more deleted nucleotides, which implies abnormalities in thymic rearrangement. Because cDNA was sequenced instead of genomic DNA, activated cells with high expression could be over-represented, although the groups did not differ in activation or CD3 levels. The naive, central memory and regulatory TCRB repertoires appeared to resemble one another more closely among patients than among healthy donors. Type 1 diabetes patients showed a moderate but significant shortening of TCRB CDR3 length in all four CD4+ subsets. PCR might favor shorter templates, but patient and control samples were amplified and corrected together, so any skew would affect both groups equally.

All of the isolated RNA was reverse transcribed with the High Capacity cDNA Reverse Transcription Kit, so expressed TCRB transcripts were sequenced. Deep immunoSEQ sequencing was performed on naive, central memory and regulatory T cell samples, with an average of approximately 3.9 million total reads per sample. Sorted cells were lysed in RLT buffer and RNA was extracted with DNase-treated RNeasy Micro or Mini kits, depending on cell number. To prevent cross-contamination, every cell subset was processed on its own, while patient and healthy donor samples were processed together. The immunoSEQ multiplex PCR was used to amplify TCRB sequences from cDNA, generating 87-bp fragments that spanned the CDR3 region. Sequencing of the amplicons was done on the Illumina HiSeq platform. In the source study's methods: Synthetic template baselines were used to correct PCR bias computationally, reads within Hamming distance 2 were collapsed, and singletons that could not be merged were discarded. Reads were aligned against IMGT so that V, D and J genes, CDR3 length and insertions or deletions at six rearrangement sites could be assigned. Clonotype counts were normalized to sorted cell number within each subset before computing true diversity and Gini coefficients with the tcR R package. Repertoire sharing was quantified using the overlap coefficient calculated on TCRB nucleotide sequences. As a proxy for the pre-selection repertoire, out-of-frame TCRB sequences from naive cells were analyzed. TCRdb retrieved this table from immuneACCESS and kept in-frame rearrangements only. Not all clones are present; in checked studies, unresolved V genes account for under half, and no reason is known for the remainder. That table gives V, J and clone size, and the DNA gave D and trimming. This sample lists 350,000 to 400,000 clones; about 15% were detected once. The top ten constitute 0.019% of the sample.

Each donor gave one peripheral blood draw, averaging approximately 120 mL, which was collected into heparinised tubes. A BD FACSAria II was used to sort naive, central memory, regulatory and stem cell-like memory CD4+ T cells with a panel that included CD45RO, CCR7, CD25, CD127, CD95 and CD27. Purity was above 98% for every sorted population. PBMCs were separated immediately by Lymphoprep density gradient centrifugation and were stained directly, without being cultured. To minimize batch effects, samples were stained and sorted in pairs, one healthy donor with one patient per experiment. The receptor comes from a woman under 30 in good health. The rearranged chain carries TRBV19 and TRBJ1-5; no D gene call is confident. Source material: naive CD4+ T cells from blood. The cell subset or site label corresponds to: true naive CD4+ T cells. The DNA sequence follows: TGTGCCAGTAGTAGACAATTCAATCAGCCCCAGCATTTT. Protein translation: CASSRQFNQPQHF.